Shown below are 9 T cell receptor beta chains from a single sample sequenced in a study of T cells in Graves' hyperthyroidism and ophthalmopathy (dated by TCRdb to between 2019 and 2020). Libraries were constructed by multiplex PCR. The instrument was an Illumina HiSeq 2000. The TCR beta CDR3 regions were amplified from the RNA transcripts. For the first round of RT-PCR on the TCR CDR3, the HTBI primer set was used together with the Qiagen OneStep RT-PCR kit. The raw public data were reprocessed by TCRdb itself: fastp quality trimming at Q25, MiXCR clonotype calling, in-frame beta chains only. All rows with the same CDR3 protein become a single entry with the most common DNA and genes. The sample table contains about 840,000 distinct CDR3 sequences; only one count was recorded for over 35% of them. Together, the top ten hold around 9.3% of the sample. The source material was blood. These receptors were obtained from a man younger than 35 with Graves' hyperthyroidism.

This clonotype has ten or more counts. The chain couples TRBV9 to TRBJ1-1; D remains ambiguous. V was pared by 0 bases and J by 5 bases, with 8 bases between. CDR3 size: 13 residues. The germline V gene encodes CDR1 SGDLS and CDR2 YYNGEE. The CDR3 here is CASSVAVGTEAFF. For the CDR3, the DNA is TGTGCCAGCAGCGTAGCGGTGGGGACTGAAGCTTTCTTT.

This clonotype has a handful of counts. The chain joins TRBV7-2 to TRBJ2-5, with D unclear. V lost 1 base, J lost 6 bases, and 9 bases lay in between. The CDR3 sequence is 13 residues long. In germline, CDR1 is SGHTA, CDR2 FQGNSA. The CDR3 reads CASSLDAGQTQYF. For the CDR3, the DNA is TGTGCCAGCAGCTTAGATGCCGGGCAGACCCAGTACTTC.

The CDR3 DNA is TGTGCCAGCAGCCTCCGAGGGGCACGGGATGGCTACACCTTC. Translation: CASSLRGARDGYTF. The chain links TRBV3-1 to TRBJ1-2, with a weak D call TRBD1 (5 bases). Per the germline V gene, CDR1 is LGHDT and CDR2 is YNNKEL (reference sequence). V shed 4 bases and J shed 6 bases, with 15 bases lying between them. The CDR3 is made up of 14 amino acids. The full variable domain, its missing parts supplied by reference TRBV3-1 and TRBJ1-2, is DTAVSQTPKYLVTQMGNDKSIKCEQNLGHDTMYWYKQDSKKFLKIMFSYNNKELIINETVPNRFSPKSPDKAHLNLHINSLELGDSAVYFCASSLRGARDGYTFGSGTRLTVV.

This clonotype was recorded at least ten times. The rearrangement joins TRBV10-3 to TRBJ2-2; no clear D gene. With 9 bases removed from V and 5 bases from J, the gap between germline ends came to 7 bases. The CDR3 covers 11 residues. Germline CDR1 reads ENHRY; CDR2 reads SYGVKD. CDR3 amino acids: CAIASTGELFF. In DNA form, the CDR3 reads TGTGCCATTGCTTCAACCGGGGAGCTGTTTTTT.

The chain joins TRBV7-2 to TRBJ2-7; D is ambiguous. Trimming removed 5 bases from V and 0 bases from J, with 17 bases in between. CDR1 is SGHTA, CDR2 FQGNSA, per germline. CDR3 length equals 16 residues. This chain's CDR3 is CASSPRPPALSYEQYF. CDR3 DNA: TGTGCCAGCAGCCCCCGGCCCCCGGCCCTCTCCTACGAGCAGTACTTC.

This clonotype was seen a few times. This chain connects TRBV20-1 to TRBJ2-2; 8 bases map to TRBD2. The CDR3 runs to 14 residues. Germline-derived CDR1 and CDR2 are DFQATT and SNEGSKA (reference sequence). Losses at the gene ends were 5 bases for V and 3 bases for J; bases not matched to a gene: 5. The DNA of the CDR3 is TGCAGTGCTGAGGGACTAGGAGACACCGGGGAGCTGTTTTTT. It encodes CSAEGLGDTGELFF.

In this sample, this clonotype turned up many times. The CDR3 nucleotides are TGCAGCGTGGAGGGGACAGGGGGCACTCGCTATGGCTACACCTTC. This translates into CSVEGTGGTRYGYTF. The gene calls are TRBV29-1 and TRBJ1-2, with 12 bases that match TRBD1. Trimming at V came to 6 bases and at J to 4 bases, leaving 9 bases not matched to a gene. From germline, CDR1 is SQVTM and CDR2 ANQGSEA. This CDR3 has 15 amino acids. The complete variable domain, with remaining parts taken from reference TRBV29-1 and TRBJ1-2, reads SAVISQKPSRDICQRGTSLTIQCQVDSQVTMMFWYRQQPGQSLTLIATANQGSEATYESGFVIDKFPISRPNLTFSTLTVSNMSPEDSSIYLCSVEGTGGTRYGYTFGSGTRLTVV.

The genes are TRBV12-3 or TRBV12-4 and TRBJ1-2, with D uncertain. This CDR3 has 12 residues. Trimming took off 3 bases at V and 3 bases at J, with 5 bases between the two ends. This chain's CDR3 is CASSFLYYGYTF. DNA of the CDR3: TGTGCCAGCAGTTTCTTGTACTATGGCTACACCTTC.

To note about this clonotype: As the CDR3 is not closed by the conserved phenylalanine or tryptophan, this likely results from a read error. The DNA is omitted, as the CDR3 cannot be located on it reliably, and the CDR3 follows TCRdb's listing. The chain joins TRBV15 to TRBJ1-4; the DNA was not used to check the table's D call, TRBD1. The germline CDR1 and CDR2 sequences are LNHNV and YYDKDF (reference sequence). The CDR3 totals 11 residues, both ends included. CDR3 region: CATSRDVGQIY.